This is a list of T cell receptor beta chains from one sample in a study of T-cell memory formation after mild COVID-19. MiXCR was run by TCRdb on the 5' RACE reads, yielding one entry per CDR3 protein. The table shows approximately 240,000 distinct CDR3 sequences, with less than 20% occurring only once. Sequencing was done on a sample of PBMCs or a T cell subset sorted from them (not recorded which). Every receptor here comes from a young man who had mild COVID-19 (a few samples of this study predate the infection). Cell type and time point are not known. Both conserved end residues are part of each CDR3. The D gene is left open where the match is weak. Part of the rows lack a size; the others show once, few, many or a class for expanded clones.

TRBJ1-5 TRBV30 - - 13 TGTGCCTGGACTAAAGGAAACAATCAGCCCCAGCATTTT CAWTKGNNQPQHF
TRBJ2-1 TRBV5-1 TRBD1 - 15 TGCGCCAGCAGCGAAATTCGACAGGGGAAGAATGAGCAGTTCTTC CASSEIRQGKNEQFF
TRBJ1-5 TRBV27 TRBD1 few 13 TGTGCCAGCAGTAGACAGGGTGGTCAGCCCCAGCATTTT CASSRQGGQPQHF
TRBJ2-1 TRBV12-5 - - 16 TGTGCTAGTGGTTTGGTTCCCCCCGGTTCCTACAATGAGCAGTTCTTC CASGLVPPGSYNEQFF
TRBJ1-1 TRBV6-2/TRBV6-3 - - 13 TGTGCCAGCAGTTATCGAGTTTTCACTGAAGCTTTCTTT CASSYRVFTEAFF
TRBJ2-3 TRBV11-3 - - 14 TGTGCCAGCAGCTTAGTGGGCAGTTCCGATACGCAGTATTTT CASSLVGSSDTQYF
TRBJ2-2 TRBV10-3 TRBD1 - 16 TGTGCCATCAGTGAATTCCAGGGGGCCGGCACCGGGGAGCTGTTTTTT CAISEFQGAGTGELFF
TRBJ2-2 TRBV5-1 - - 15 TGCGCCAGCAGTCCTGGGGCATCGAACACCGGGGAGCTGTTTTTT CASSPGASNTGELFF
TRBJ1-2 TRBV20-1 - many 12 TGCAGTGCTAGGACACCTAACTATGGCTACACCTTC CSARTPNYGYTF
TRBJ1-2 TRBV24-1 TRBD1 few 18 TGTGCCACCAGTGATTTGCCTATGGGGACAGGGCAAAACTATGGCTACACCTTC CATSDLPMGTGQNYGYTF
TRBJ1-5 TRBV7-8 - many 13 TGTGCCAGCAGCTTAGATAGCAATCAGCCCCAGCATTTT CASSLDSNQPQHF
TRBJ2-3 TRBV12-3/TRBV12-4 - - 15 TGTGCCAGCACTCCTCCGGGGGCGGACACAGATACGCAGTATTTT CASTPPGADTDTQYF
TRBJ2-3 TRBV11-2 - - 14 TGTGCCAGCAGCTTAACAAGATTCACAGATACGCAGTATTTT CASSLTRFTDTQYF
TRBJ2-2 TRBV28 - - 12 TGTGCCAGCACCACCCGTGTCGGGGAGCTGTTTTTT CASTTRVGELFF
TRBJ2-5 TRBV27 TRBD2 few 16 TGTGCCAGCAGCCCCTCCGGTCTAGCGGGCGGGGAGACCCAGTACTTC CASSPSGLAGGETQYF
TRBJ2-3 TRBV5-1 TRBD2 - 18 TGCGCCAGCAGCTTAGCCCTACTAGCGGGAGAATTCACAGATACGCAGTATTTT CASSLALLAGEFTDTQYF
TRBJ2-7 TRBV6-5 - few 14 TGTGCCAGCAGTTACAGCGGACCCACGTACGAGCAGTACTTC CASSYSGPTYEQYF
TRBJ2-5 TRBV6-2/TRBV6-3 - many 13 TGTGCCAGCAGTTCGGGACTTATAGAGACCCAGTACTTC CASSSGLIETQYF
TRBJ1-2 TRBV27 TRBD1 few 17 TGTGCCAGCAGTTTATTTGCAGGGGGGATAGCTAACTATGGCTACACCTTC CASSLFAGGIANYGYTF
TRBJ2-3 TRBV12-3/TRBV12-4 - many 12 TGTGCCAGCAGTTTAAGTTGGGATACGCAGTATTTT CASSLSWDTQYF
TRBJ1-1 TRBV3-1 - few 14 TGTGCCAGCAGCCCTCGGGGATTGTTCACTGAAGCTTTCTTT CASSPRGLFTEAFF
TRBJ2-4 TRBV7-9 - - 15 TGTGCCAGCAGCCTGGGACAGGGACTAGGAAACATTCAGTACTTC CASSLGQGLGNIQYF